Listed below are T cell receptor beta chains from one sample, sequenced in a study of shared clonotypes between healthy human individuals. TCRdb's table, derived via immunoSEQ multiplex PCR, lists solely in-frame clones and lacks some. Among about 2 million clones listed, approximately 94% were seen once. The sequenced sample consisted of naive CD8+ T cells sorted from blood. Receptors were obtained from a man between 18 and 35 years old in good health. The CDR3 runs from the conserved cysteine through the conserved F or W. D genes are given only for firm matches. Part of the rows lack a size; the others show once, few, many or a class for expanded clones.

J gene	V gene	clone size	D gene	CDR3 DNA	CDR3 protein
TRBJ1-5	TRBV28	NA	NA	TGTGCCAGCAGTTTGTGGGGGGCATGGCAGCCCCAGCATTTT	CASSLWGAWQPQHF
TRBJ1-4	TRBV11-2	NA	TRBD1	TGTGCCAGCAGCCTCGGACAGGGAGGCGAAAAACTGTTTTTT	CASSLGQGGEKLFF
TRBJ2-5	TRBV4-1	NA	TRBD1	TGCGCCAGCAGCCCAGGGACAGGGGGTCGGGCCCAGTACTTC	CASSPGTGGRAQYF
TRBJ2-3	TRBV5-6	once	NA	TGTGCCAGCAGCTTGACAGGCCAACTATCCACAGATACGCAGTATTTT	CASSLTGQLSTDTQYF
TRBJ2-1	TRBV4-1	NA	NA	TGCGCCAGCAGCCAAGAGGGGGGCCAAAATGAGCAGTTCTTC	CASSQEGGQNEQFF
TRBJ1-1	TRBV18	NA	TRBD1	TGTGCCAGCCAAGACAGGGGGCGCGGGGACACTGAAGCTTTCTTT	CASQDRGRGDTEAFF
TRBJ1-5	TRBV7-9	once	NA	TGTGCCAGCAGTGCCGGGACACATAGCAATCAGCCCCAGCATTTT	CASSAGTHSNQPQHF
TRBJ2-5	TRBV27	NA	TRBD2	TGTGCCAGCAGTTCAACTAGCGGCCAAGAGACCCAGTACTTC	CASSSTSGQETQYF
TRBJ2-7	TRBV19	NA	TRBD2	TGTGCCAGTAGTACCGGGACTACCTACTACGAGCAGTACTTC	CASSTGTTYYEQYF
TRBJ2-5	TRBV7-2	NA	TRBD2	TGTGCCAGCAGCTTAGTACAGGGCGGGGGGTCGGAGACCCAGTACTTC	CASSLVQGGGSETQYF
TRBJ2-7	TRBV27	NA	TRBD1	TGTGCCAGCAGTCAAACCGGGACAGGGGCCTACTACGAGCAGTACTTC	CASSQTGTGAYYEQYF
TRBJ1-5	TRBV5-4	NA	TRBD1	TGTGCCAGCAGCTTGGAGGGGGGACAGGGGAACAGCAATCAGCCCCAGCATTTT	CASSLEGGQGNSNQPQHF
TRBJ1-2	TRBV4-1	once	NA	TGCGCCAGCAGCCAAGATCAGATCATCTATGGCTACACCTTC	CASSQDQIIYGYTF
TRBJ2-7	TRBV10-3	NA	TRBD1	TGTGCCATCAGTGTCGGGACAGCAAACTACGAGCAGTACTTC	CAISVGTANYEQYF
TRBJ2-2	TRBV27	NA	NA	TGTGCCAGCAGTTTCGGGTTAAACACCGGGGAGCTGTTTTTT	CASSFGLNTGELFF
TRBJ2-7	TRBV29-1	NA	TRBD1	TGCAGCGTTGAAGGGACAGGGGCGGACTACGAGCAGTACTTC	CSVEGTGADYEQYF
TRBJ2-1	TRBV4-2	NA	NA	TGTGCCAGCAGCCACATGACCAGTTTAGACAATGAGCAGTTCTTC	CASSHMTSLDNEQFF
TRBJ2-7	TRBV2	NA	TRBD2	TGTGCCAGCCAACTTCGGACTAGCGGGAGTTCCTACGAGCAGTACTTC	CASQLRTSGSSYEQYF
TRBJ1-5	TRBV27	NA	NA	TGTGCCAGCAGCAATGCAGGGGCTAATCAGCCCCAGCATTTT	CASSNAGANQPQHF
TRBJ2-2	TRBV5-4	NA	NA	TGTGCCAGCAGCTTGGGGGGCCGAGGGACCGGGGAGCTGTTTTTT	CASSLGGRGTGELFF
TRBJ2-5	TRBV6-5	NA	TRBD1	TGTGCCAGCAGTTCCATCGGGGACAGGGGGCAAGAGACCCAGTACTTC	CASSSIGDRGQETQYF
TRBJ1-5	TRBV27	NA	TRBD1	TGTGCCAGCAGTCCCCGGACAGGATCATTGCAGCCCCAGCATTTT	CASSPRTGSLQPQHF
TRBJ2-7	TRBV28	NA	NA	TGTGCCAGCAGTTTCGAGGGCTCCTACGAGCAGTACTTC	CASSFEGSYEQYF
TRBJ1-2	TRBV6-5	once	TRBD1	TGTGCCAGCACGACCGGGACAGGGGGCCGTGGCTACACCTTC	CASTTGTGGRGYTF
TRBJ2-2	TRBV5-1	NA	TRBD2	TGCGCCAGCAGCTTGGAGGGCGGGAGCACCGGGGAGCTGTTTTTT	CASSLEGGSTGELFF
TRBJ1-2	TRBV15	NA	NA	TGTGCCACCAGCAGAGAGGGAGGTGAGGTCTGGAGTGGCTACACCTTC	CATSREGGEVWSGYTF
TRBJ2-2	TRBV7-9	NA	NA	TGTGCCAGCAGCGTGACCATAGTAACCGGGGAGCTGTTTTTT	CASSVTIVTGELFF
TRBJ1-1	TRBV30	NA	NA	TGTGCCTGGGCCCTGGAGGGGACTGAAGCTTTCTTT	CAWALEGTEAFF
TRBJ2-5	TRBV28	NA	TRBD2	TGTGCCAGCAGTATTAGCGGGGGGCAGGAGACCCAGTACTTC	CASSISGGQETQYF
TRBJ2-1	TRBV9	once	NA	TGTGCCAGCAGCGTAGCAGGGCTTGGTTACAATGAGCAGTTCTTC	CASSVAGLGYNEQFF
TRBJ2-7	TRBV4-1	NA	NA	TGCGCCAGCAGCCCTTTCACGGGAAGCTACGAGCAGTACTTC	CASSPFTGSYEQYF
TRBJ1-1	TRBV13	NA	NA	TGTGCCAGCAGCTTAGATAGAAACACTGAAGCTTTCTTT	CASSLDRNTEAFF
TRBJ1-1	TRBV30	NA	TRBD1	TGTGCCTGGGGAAGACAGGGGGTACACACTGAAGCTTTCTTT	CAWGRQGVHTEAFF
TRBJ2-7	TRBV7-2	NA	NA	TGTGCCAGCAGCTTAGCTGGGACGGCCGTCTACGAGCAGTACTTC	CASSLAGTAVYEQYF
TRBJ2-7	TRBV13	NA	TRBD1	TGTGCCAGCAGCGCAGTGGACAGGGCCTACGAGCAGTACTTC	CASSAVDRAYEQYF
TRBJ2-1	TRBV4-3	NA	NA	TGCGCCAGCAGCCAAGATGGGGGGGCCGAGGCGAATGAGCAGTTCTTC	CASSQDGGAEANEQFF
TRBJ2-1	TRBV7-9	NA	NA	TGTGCCAGCAGCAGAAAGGACAGCAATGAGCAGTTCTTC	CASSRKDSNEQFF
TRBJ2-5	TRBV27	NA	NA	TGTGCCAGCATGAGTGGGCTAGCCCAAGAGACCCAGTACTTC	CASMSGLAQETQYF
TRBJ1-1	TRBV28	NA	NA	TGTGCCAGCAGCCTACGTCGAGGGGAGGCTTTCTTT	CASSLRRGEAFF
TRBJ1-3	TRBV4-3	NA	TRBD1	TGCGCCAGCAGCCAAACAGGGGGCGAAGGAAACACCATATATTTT	CASSQTGGEGNTIYF